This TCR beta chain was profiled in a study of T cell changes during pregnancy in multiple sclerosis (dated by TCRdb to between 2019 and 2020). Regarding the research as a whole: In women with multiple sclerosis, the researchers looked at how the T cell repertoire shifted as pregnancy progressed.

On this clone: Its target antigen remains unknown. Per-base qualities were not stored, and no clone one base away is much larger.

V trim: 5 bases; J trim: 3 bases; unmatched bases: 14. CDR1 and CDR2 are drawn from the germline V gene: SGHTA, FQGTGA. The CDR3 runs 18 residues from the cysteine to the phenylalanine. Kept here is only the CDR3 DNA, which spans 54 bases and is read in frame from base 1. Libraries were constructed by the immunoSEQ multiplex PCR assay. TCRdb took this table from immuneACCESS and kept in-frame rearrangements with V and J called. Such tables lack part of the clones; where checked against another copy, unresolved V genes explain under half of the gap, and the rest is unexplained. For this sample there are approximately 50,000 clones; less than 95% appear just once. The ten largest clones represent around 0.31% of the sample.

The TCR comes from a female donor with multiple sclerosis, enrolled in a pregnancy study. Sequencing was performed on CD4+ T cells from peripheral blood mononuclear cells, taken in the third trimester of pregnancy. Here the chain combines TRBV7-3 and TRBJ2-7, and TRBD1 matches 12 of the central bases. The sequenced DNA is TGTGCCAGCAGCCCTCCGGGACAGGGGGCTCCTACCCGCTACGAGCAGTACTTC. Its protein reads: CASSPPGQGAPTRYEQYF.